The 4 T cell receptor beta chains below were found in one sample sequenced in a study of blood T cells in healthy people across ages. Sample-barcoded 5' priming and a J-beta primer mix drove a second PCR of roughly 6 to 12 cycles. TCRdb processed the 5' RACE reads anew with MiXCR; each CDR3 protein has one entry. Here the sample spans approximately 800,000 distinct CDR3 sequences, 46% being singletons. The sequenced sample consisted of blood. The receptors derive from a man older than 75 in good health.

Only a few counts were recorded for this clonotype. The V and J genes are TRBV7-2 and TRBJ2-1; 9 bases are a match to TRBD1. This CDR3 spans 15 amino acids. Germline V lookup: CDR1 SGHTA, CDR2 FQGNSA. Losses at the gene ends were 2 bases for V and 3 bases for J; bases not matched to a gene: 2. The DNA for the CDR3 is TGTGCCAGCAGCTTAAACAGGGGGCACTACAATGAGCAGTTCTTC. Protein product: CASSLNRGHYNEQFF.

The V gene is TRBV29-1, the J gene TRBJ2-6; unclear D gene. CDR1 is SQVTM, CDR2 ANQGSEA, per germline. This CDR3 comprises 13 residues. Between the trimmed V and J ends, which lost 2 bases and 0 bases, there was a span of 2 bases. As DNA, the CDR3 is TGCAGCGTTGAAACCTCTGGGGCCAACGTCCTGACTTTC. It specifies CSVETSGANVLTF.

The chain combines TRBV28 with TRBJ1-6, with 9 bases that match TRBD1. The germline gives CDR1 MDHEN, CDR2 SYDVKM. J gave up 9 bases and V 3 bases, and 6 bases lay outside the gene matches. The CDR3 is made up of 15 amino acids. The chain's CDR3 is CASSFPGQGSSPLHF. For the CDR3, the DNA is TGTGCCAGCAGTTTCCCGGGACAGGGTAGTTCACCCCTCCACTTT.

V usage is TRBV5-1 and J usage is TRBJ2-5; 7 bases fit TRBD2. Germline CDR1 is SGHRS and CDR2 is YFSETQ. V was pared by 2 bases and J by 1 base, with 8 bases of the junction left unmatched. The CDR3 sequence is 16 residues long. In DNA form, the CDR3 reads TGCGCCAGCAGCTTAGGGTCCTGGACTAGCCAAGAGACCCAGTACTTC. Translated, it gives CASSLGSWTSQETQYF.